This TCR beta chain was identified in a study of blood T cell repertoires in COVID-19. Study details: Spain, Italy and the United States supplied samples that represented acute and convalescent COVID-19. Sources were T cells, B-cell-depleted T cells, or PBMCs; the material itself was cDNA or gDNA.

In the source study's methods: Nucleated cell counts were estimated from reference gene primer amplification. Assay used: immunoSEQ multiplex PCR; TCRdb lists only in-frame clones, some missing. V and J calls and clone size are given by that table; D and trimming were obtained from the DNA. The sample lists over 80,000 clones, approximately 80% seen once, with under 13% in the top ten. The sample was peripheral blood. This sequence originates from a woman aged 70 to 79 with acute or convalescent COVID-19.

In DNA form, the CDR3 reads TGCGCCAGCAGCATGGGGGCTCGAATTAATTCACCCCTCCACTTT. The encoded protein is CASSMGARINSPLHF. This chain connects TRBV5-1 to TRBJ1-6; tentative D call: TRBD1 (6 bases). V was cut by 4 bases and J by 6 bases, with 14 bases left in between. CDR3 size: 15 residues. Germline CDR1 is SGHRS and CDR2 is YFSETQ. Filled out from reference TRBV5-1 and TRBJ1-6, the complete variable domain reads KAGVTQTPRYLIKTRGQQVTLSCSPISGHRSVSWYQQTPGQGLQFLFEYFSETQRNKGNFPGRFSGRQFSNSRSEMNVSTLELGDSALYLCASSMGARINSPLHFGNGTRLTVT.